One and the same sample provided the 22 T cell receptor beta chains below, sequenced in a study of T cell responses to AZD1222 COVID-19 vaccine. Libraries were prepared by immunoSEQ multiplex PCR; TCRdb keeps only in-frame clonotypes and omits some of them. The sample lists 160,000 or so clones; about 90% were seen once. The sample was peripheral blood, taken 28 days after the second AZD1222 dose. Source of these receptors: an adult who received the AZD1222 COVID-19 vaccine.

A word on this clone: One end of the junction does not line up with germline, which may come from a read error. The gene calls are TRBV20-1 and TRBJ1-1; possible D gene TRBD1, 6 bases. This CDR3 region has 11 residues. Per the germline V gene, CDR1 is DFQATT and CDR2 is SNEGSKA (reference sequence). In DNA form, the CDR3 reads TGCAGTGCTATCCGGGACGGATCAGGGGTCTTT. It is translated as CSAIRDGSGVF.

This chain connects TRBV5-1 to TRBJ1-3; D unresolved. This CDR3 comprises 14 residues. Germline V CDR1 and CDR2: SGHRS, YFSETQ. Trimming left V 5 bases short and J 4 bases short, with 13 bases between. The CDR3: CASSRGTGGNTIYF. For the CDR3, the DNA is TGCGCCAGCAGTCGGGGAACTGGGGGAAACACCATATATTTT.

The CDR3 nucleotides read TGTGCCAGCAGCTCTCTAAACTATGGCTACACCTTC. Translating gives CASSSLNYGYTF. The gene calls are TRBV2 and TRBJ1-2; D unresolved. Trimming cost V 6 bases and J 2 bases, with 7 bases left between them. The CDR3 runs to 12 residues. Germline assignment: CDR1 SNHLY and CDR2 FYNNEI. The full variable domain, with the rest looked up from reference TRBV2 and TRBJ1-2, is EPEVTQTPSHQVTQMGQEVILRCVPISNHLYFYWYRQILGQKVEFLVSFYNNEISEKSEIFDDQFSVERPDGSNFTLKIRSTKLEDSAMYFCASSSLNYGYTFGSGTRLTVV.

The chain employs TRBV6-6 and TRBJ1-1; 7 nucleotides align to TRBD1. This CDR3 has 14 residues. J lost 1 base, V lost 4 bases, and 3 bases had no gene match. The germline gives CDR1 MNHNY, CDR2 SVGAGI (reference sequence). The DNA of the CDR3 is TGTGCCAGCAGTTTGAGGGGGCGGAACACTGAAGCTTTCTTT. Protein: CASSLRGRNTEAFF.

V usage is TRBV15 and J usage is TRBJ2-1; D is possibly TRBD1 (5 bases). In germline, CDR1 is LNHNV, CDR2 YYDKDF (reference sequence). The CDR3 loop spans 15 amino acids. The V end lost 1 base, the J end lost 4 bases, and 11 bases lay between the germline ends. The CDR3 region is CATSRAGQPYNEQFF. CDR3 DNA sequence: TGTGCCACCAGCAGAGCCGGACAACCTTACAATGAGCAGTTCTTC. The full variable domain, its missing parts supplied by reference TRBV15 and TRBJ2-1, is DAMVIQNPRYQVTQFGKPVTLSCSQTLNHNVMYWYQQKSSQAPKLLFHYYDKDFNNEADTPDNFQSRRPNTSFCFLDIRSPGLGDTAMYLCATSRAGQPYNEQFFGPGTRLTVL.

The rearrangement links TRBV19 to TRBJ1-2; no clear D gene. Germline values: CDR1 LNHDA, CDR2 SQIVND (reference sequence). The germline V and J ends were trimmed by 0 bases and 5 bases, with 16 bases remaining between them. The CDR3 is 16 amino acids. As DNA, the CDR3 is TGTGCCAGTAGTATAGAGTTGAGGAGACCTTCTTATGGCTACACCTTC. Translating it yields CASSIELRRPSYGYTF.

The gene calls are TRBV5-5 and TRBJ1-2; weak D call: TRBD1 (6 bases). This CDR3 has 17 residues. V lost 4 bases to trimming and J lost 0 bases, with 19 bases between them. CDR1 SGHKS and CDR2 YYEKEE come from the germline V gene (reference sequence). The CDR3 reads CASSVTGTGSPNYGYTF. CDR3 DNA sequence: TGTGCCAGCAGCGTAACAGGGACGGGAAGTCCTAACTATGGCTACACCTTC.

The chain links TRBV6-6 to TRBJ1-5, with 10 nucleotides matching TRBD1. The CDR3 spans 16 residues. CDR1 is MNHNY and CDR2 is SVGAGI in the germline V gene (reference sequence). Losses at the gene ends were 5 bases for V and 3 bases for J; bases not matched to a gene: 7. CDR3 coding DNA: TGTGCCAGCAGTGGACCGGGACAGGGGTTCAATCAGCCCCAGCATTTT. It translates to CASSGPGQGFNQPQHF.

V and J are TRBV19 and TRBJ2-1, with D perhaps TRBD2 (6 bases). The CDR3 loop spans 17 amino acids. The ends were cut back, 1 base at V and 0 bases at J, with 13 bases in the middle. The germline V gene encodes CDR1 LNHDA and CDR2 SQIVND (reference sequence). The chain's CDR3 is CASSIGWGESSYNEQFF. Here the CDR3 DNA reads TGTGCCAGTAGTATAGGATGGGGGGAAAGCTCCTACAATGAGCAGTTCTTC.

This clone was seen only once. The V call is TRBV15, the J call TRBJ1-5; 8 bases line up with TRBD1. This CDR3 is built from 18 residues. Germline lookup yields CDR1 LNHNV and CDR2 YYDKDF (reference sequence). V was pared by 3 bases and J by 5 bases, with 15 bases of the junction left unmatched. The CDR3 sequence is CATSRGFVGQGVDQPQHF. The CDR3 DNA reads TGTGCCACCAGCAGGGGGTTTGTTGGACAGGGAGTAGATCAGCCCCAGCATTTT.

This chain uses TRBV6-1 with TRBJ1-2; no firm D call. The CDR3 runs to 13 residues. Looked up from germline, CDR1 is MNHNS and CDR2 is SASEGT. Trimming shortened V by 1 base and J by 2 bases, and 5 bases separated the two germline ends. CDR3 in DNA: TGTGCCAGCAGTGAAGTGGTGAACTATGGCTACACCTTC. Translation gives CASSEVVNYGYTF.

This clone has a single count. The same CDR3 also results from other DNA sequences found in this sample. The chain joins TRBV5-5 to TRBJ1-1; possibly TRBD1 for D (6 bases). Per the germline V gene, CDR1 is SGHKS and CDR2 is YYEKEE (reference sequence). This CDR3 is built from 14 residues. The V end lost 2 bases, the J end lost 1 base, and 9 bases lay between the germline ends. DNA of the CDR3: TGTGCCAGCAGCTTTGGACAGTCGAACACTGAAGCTTTCTTT. Protein sequence: CASSFGQSNTEAFF. Variable domain in full (rest from reference TRBV5-5 and TRBJ1-1): DAGVTQSPTHLIKTRGQQVTLRCSPISGHKSVSWYQQVLGQGPQFIFQYYEKEERGRGNFPDRFSARQFPNYSSELNVNALLLGDSALYLCASSFGQSNTEAFFGQGTRLTVV.

The chain is built from TRBV6-2 or TRBV6-3 and TRBJ1-1; D ambiguous. The V and J ends lost 6 bases and 5 bases respectively, with 10 bases between them. The CDR3 extends over 12 amino acids. In germline, CDR1 is MNHEY, CDR2 SVGEGT. The CDR3 nucleotides are TGTGCCAGCAGCCTGGGGAGAACTGAAGCTTTCTTT. Its protein is CASSLGRTEAFF.

The chain has TRBV6-6 and TRBJ2-3; D not resolved. The CDR3 sequence is 14 residues long. V lost 5 bases and J lost 6, with 15 bases in between. Per germline, CDR1 MNHNY and CDR2 SVGAGI (reference sequence). CDR3 region: CASSNLRVGDTQYF. As DNA, the CDR3 is TGTGCCAGCAGTAACCTCCGGGTTGGGGATACGCAGTATTTT.

This chain uses TRBV7-6 with TRBJ2-2; 10 bases are a match to TRBD2. CDR1 SGHVS and CDR2 FNYEAQ come from the germline V gene. CDR3 length: 18 amino acids. The J segment lost 3 bases and the V segment lost 6 bases, leaving 13 bases of the junction unmatched. The CDR3: CASSFRGASGGDTGELFF. The CDR3 DNA is TGTGCCAGCAGTTTTAGGGGGGCGAGCGGGGGGGACACCGGGGAGCTGTTTTTT.

The chain is built from TRBV2 and TRBJ1-2, with a tentative D call TRBD1 (5 bases). V lost 0 bases to trimming and J lost 4 bases, with 9 bases between them. Germline-derived CDR1 and CDR2 are SNHLY and FYNNEI. The CDR3 contains 14 residues. DNA of the CDR3: TGTGCCAGCAGTGAAGCGCGGGGGAGCTATGGCTACACCTTC. It encodes CASSEARGSYGYTF.

The V gene is TRBV27, the J gene TRBJ1-3, with a tentative D call TRBD1 (5 bases). Trimming cost V 2 bases and J 3 bases, with 5 bases left between them. CDR1 is MNHEY and CDR2 is SMNVEV in the germline V gene (reference sequence). The CDR3 runs to 13 residues. The CDR3 spells CASSLGGGNTIYF. The DNA for the CDR3 is TGTGCCAGCAGTTTAGGGGGTGGAAACACCATATATTTT.

This chain links TRBV3-1 (or the pseudogene TRBV3-2) with TRBJ1-2; the D gene is possibly TRBD1 (5 bases). This CDR3 has 16 residues. The V end lost 0 bases, the J end lost 6 bases, and 17 bases lay between the germline ends. The germline CDR1 and CDR2 sequences are LGHDT and YNNKEL (reference sequence). CDR3 amino acids: CASSQDVGRAGDGYTF. The DNA for the CDR3 is TGTGCCAGCAGCCAAGATGTAGGCAGGGCGGGAGATGGCTACACCTTC.

CDR3 in amino acids: CAISSQGGNTEAFF. CDR3 nucleotide sequence: TGTGCCATCAGTTCACAGGGGGGGAACACTGAAGCTTTCTTT. This rearrangement joins TRBV10-3 to TRBJ1-1; 8 positions agree with TRBD1. Germline CDR1 ENHRY, CDR2 SYGVKD. V shed 5 bases, J shed 1 base, and the junction held 3 bases outside the gene matches. This CDR3 is built from 14 residues.

The chain recombines TRBV27 with TRBJ2-1, with 11 bases lining up with TRBD2. J was trimmed by 6 bases and V by 6 bases; bases with no gene match: 7. Germline values: CDR1 MNHEY, CDR2 SMNVEV (reference sequence). The CDR3 totals 15 residues. In DNA, the CDR3 is TGTGCCAGCAGCCCTACTAGCGGGGGTTTCAATGAGCAGTTCTTC. The encoded protein is CASSPTSGGFNEQFF.

The rearrangement links TRBV30 to TRBJ2-2; 7 nucleotides match TRBD2. The CDR3 runs 13 residues. Germline V gives CDR1 GTSNPN, CDR2 SVGIG (reference sequence). Germline trimming cut 0 bases from V and 11 bases from J; bases unmatched to any gene: 6. CDR3 residues: CAWSVRGEGELFF. The CDR3 coding sequence is TGTGCCTGGAGTGTACGAGGGGAGGGAGAGCTGTTTTTT.

J is TRBJ1-1 and V is TRBV6-5; 7 positions match TRBD1. The germline CDR1 and CDR2 sequences are MNHEY and SVGAGI. CDR3 length equals 15 residues. The junction had 6 bases not matched to a gene; V was cut back by 5 bases and J by 0 bases. CDR3 sequence reads: CASSLDRALNTEAFF. The CDR3 DNA sequence: TGTGCCAGCAGTCTCGACAGGGCCCTGAACACTGAAGCTTTCTTT.